This T cell receptor (beta chain) was found in a study of CD8+ T cells in alopecia areata. Extraction and reverse transcription of RNA yielded cDNA as the sequencing template. Method: immunoSEQ multiplex PCR; TCRdb's copy keeps in-frame clones and lacks some. This table has 200,000 to 250,000 clones, less than 75% appearing once. Germline CDR1 reads SGHTA; CDR2 reads FQGNSA. The V and J ends lost 1 base and 1 base respectively, with 10 bases between them. This CDR3 has 15 amino acids. Noted treatment: oral pan-JAK inhibitor, 5-10 mg twice daily. This specimen was CD4+ T cells sorted from blood, taken at week 4, from a patient treated with tofacitinib. This receptor was obtained from a human donor with alopecia areata. V usage is TRBV7-2 and J usage is TRBJ2-5; maybe TRBD1 (6 bases). CDR3 coding DNA: TGTGCCAGCAGCTTAGGTCCAGGGGCCCAAGAGACCCAGTACTTC. Translating it yields CASSLGPGAQETQYF.